This passage covers 21 T cell receptor beta chains from one sample sequenced in a study of T cells after yellow fever vaccination. TCRdb ran MiXCR on the 5' RACE reads and lists one entry per CDR3 protein. The sample contains some 240,000 distinct CDR3 sequences, approximately 3.2% of which appear only once. The specimen comprised CD4+ T cells sorted from PBMCs, sampled 10 days after the yellow fever booster vaccination. These receptors were taken from a young man who received the YFV17D yellow fever vaccine.

The chain is built from TRBV5-1 and TRBJ2-1; tentatively, D is TRBD2 (6 bases). Trimming shortened V by 0 bases and J by 0 bases, and 10 bases separated the two germline ends. The CDR3 has 16 amino acids. Germline-derived CDR1 and CDR2 are SGHRS and YFSETQ. The CDR3 loop is CASSLDPGSSYNEQFF. The CDR3 DNA sequence: TGCGCCAGCAGCTTGGATCCCGGGAGCTCCTACAATGAGCAGTTCTTC.

CDR3 sequence: CASSFWGGYQETQYF. CDR3 nucleotide sequence: TGTGCCAGCAGTTTTTGGGGGGGGTACCAAGAGACCCAGTACTTC. The rearrangement joins TRBV12-3 or TRBV12-4 to TRBJ2-5, with 7 bases aligning to TRBD2. Trimming cost V 3 bases and J 0 bases; bases outside gene matches: 4. CDR3 size: 15 residues.

This clonotype was recorded a few times. This CDR3 is CASSFGQGAPGYTF. For the CDR3, the DNA is TGTGCCAGCAGTTTTGGACAGGGGGCACCTGGCTACACCTTC. The rearrangement links TRBV12-3 or TRBV12-4 to TRBJ1-2; 11 positions agree with TRBD1. V lost 3 bases to trimming and J lost 7 bases; unmatched junction nucleotides: 4. The CDR3 runs to 14 residues.

This clonotype was seen repeatedly, ten times or more. At one of its ends the junction is not consistent with the germline gene, which may arise from a read error. The rearrangement uses TRBV7-2 and TRBJ2-5; 9 bases agree with TRBD1. The length of the CDR3 is 14 residues. Looked up from germline, CDR1 is SGHTA and CDR2 is FQGNSA. This CDR3 is CASSQGQGQVTQYF. DNA of the CDR3: TGTGCCAGCAGCCAAGGACAGGGGCAAGTGACCCAGTACTTC.

This clonotype has a count of ten or more. The rearrangement uses TRBV10-3 and TRBJ2-3; maybe TRBD2 (6 bases). The CDR3 consists of 14 residues. Germline V gene lookup returns CDR1 ENHRY and CDR2 SYGVKD. The V and J ends lost 5 bases and 0 bases respectively, with 9 bases between them. Written as DNA, the CDR3 is TGTGCCATCAGTCCCGGGACTAGCACAGATACGCAGTATTTT. Protein product: CAISPGTSTDTQYF.

The table lists this clonotype with many counts. The gene calls are TRBV5-1 and TRBJ1-2, with 9 bases fitting TRBD1. The CDR3 covers 15 residues. CDR1 is SGHRS, CDR2 YFSETQ, per germline. V shed 4 bases, J shed 7 bases, and the junction held 11 bases outside the gene matches. CDR3 nucleotide sequence: TGCGCCAGCAGCGACCGACGACAGGGGGACAGTGGCTACACCTTC. Translating gives CASSDRRQGDSGYTF.

This clonotype was seen many times. The CDR3 loop is CASRLGGGTEAFF. For the CDR3, the DNA is TGCGCCAGCAGGTTGGGGGGGGGAACTGAAGCTTTCTTT. The chain has TRBV10-2 and TRBJ1-1; possibly TRBD1 for D (5 bases). CDR1 is WSHSY and CDR2 is SAAADI in the germline V gene. The CDR3 is made up of 13 amino acids. The V end was cut by 6 bases, the J end by 5 bases, with 13 bases between.

At least ten counts were recorded for this clonotype. This sequence joins TRBV5-1 and TRBJ1-3, with D uncertain. V lost 0 bases to trimming and J lost 0 bases, with 7 bases between them. The CDR3 length is 15 residues. Germline V gene sequence: CDR1 SGHRS, CDR2 YFSETQ. The CDR3 loop is CASSLVPFSGNTIYF. CDR3 nucleotide sequence: TGCGCCAGCAGCTTGGTGCCTTTCTCTGGAAACACCATATATTTT.

This clonotype was seen a few times. The chain carries TRBV2 and TRBJ2-1, with TRBD2 identical over 13 bases. The CDR3 consists of 15 residues. The V gene's germline CDR1 is SNHLY and CDR2 FYNNEI. After removal of 5 bases from V and 9 bases from J, the junction contained 7 bases not matched to a gene. CDR3 loop: CASSSQGLAGAEQFF. The CDR3 nucleotides are TGTGCCAGCAGTTCCCAAGGACTAGCGGGGGCTGAGCAGTTCTTC.

This clonotype was observed many times. The V call is TRBV7-2, the J call TRBJ2-2; D unclear. The CDR3 length is 16 residues. Germline values: CDR1 SGHTA, CDR2 FQGNSA. V shed 6 bases and J shed 1 base, with 15 bases lying between them. CDR3 nucleotides: TGTGCCAGCAGAAAACCCCCGGGCGGGAACACCGGGGAGCTGTTTTTT. Translated: CASRKPPGGNTGELFF.

The chain has TRBV5-8 and TRBJ1-1, with D maybe TRBD1 (5 bases). There are 14 residues in the CDR3. Germline V gene lookup returns CDR1 SGHTS and CDR2 YDEGEE. V lost 0 bases and J 8 bases, leaving 14 bases between the germline ends. CDR3: CASSLGPGGLEAFF. DNA of the CDR3: TGTGCCAGCAGCTTGGGGCCTGGGGGACTAGAAGCTTTCTTT.

In its sample, this clonotype was seen many times. The chain couples TRBV5-1 to TRBJ2-7; perhaps TRBD1 as D (5 bases). CDR1 and CDR2 (germline): SGHRS, YFSETQ. The CDR3 has 14 amino acids. Trimming stripped 4 bases from V and 1 base from J, with 12 bases between. The chain's CDR3 is CASSIDSGSYEQYV. For the CDR3, the DNA is TGCGCCAGCAGCATTGACAGTGGGTCCTACGAGCAGTACGTC.

This clonotype was seen a handful of times. The J gene is TRBJ2-1, the V gene TRBV2; the D gene is possibly TRBD2 (6 bases). This CDR3 is 15 amino acids long. Germline V gene sequence: CDR1 SNHLY, CDR2 FYNNEI. Deletions cut 10 bases from V and 0 bases from J, with 16 bases between. This CDR3 reads CATEGAESSYNEQFF. CDR3 nucleotides: TGTGCCACGGAGGGAGCCGAGAGCTCCTACAATGAGCAGTTCTTC.

This clonotype was detected ten times or more. The chain recombines TRBV5-4 with TRBJ1-2; D might be TRBD1 (5 bases). The CDR3 is made up of 14 amino acids. Trimming removed 2 bases at V and 1 base at J, with 9 bases between. From germline, CDR1 is SGHNT and CDR2 YYREEE (reference sequence). The CDR3 reads CASSLGDLNYGYTF. CDR3 coding DNA: TGTGCCAGCAGCTTAGGGGACCTTAACTATGGCTACACCTTC.

Ten or more counts support this clonotype. CDR3 in amino acids: CATSRGQSDEKLFF. Written as DNA, the CDR3 is TGTGCCACCAGCAGAGGACAGAGCGATGAAAAACTGTTTTTT. V is TRBV15 and J is TRBJ1-4; TRBD1 is a possible D gene (5 bases). Between the trimmed V and J ends, which lost 1 base and 6 bases, there was a span of 9 bases. The CDR3 has 14 amino acids. Germline V gives CDR1 LNHNV, CDR2 YYDKDF (reference sequence).

This clonotype was recorded at least ten times. The V and J genes are TRBV5-1 and TRBJ2-1, with D possibly TRBD2 on 5 matching bases. The CDR3 is 13 amino acids. Germline CDR1 and CDR2: SGHRS and YFSETQ. The V end was cut by 6 bases, the J end by 4 bases, with 11 bases between. The CDR3 here is CASNSDSYNEQFF. As DNA, the CDR3 is TGCGCCAGCAACTCGGACTCGTACAATGAGCAGTTCTTC.

J is TRBJ2-1 and V is TRBV27; D perhaps matches TRBD1 (6 bases). Germline CDR1 is MNHEY and CDR2 is SMNVEV (reference sequence). V was clipped by 8 bases and J by 5 bases, with 19 bases between them. CDR3 size: 15 residues. The CDR3 region is CASPTGTIGDNEQFF. The DNA of the CDR3 is TGTGCCAGCCCGACAGGTACAATTGGGGACAATGAGCAGTTCTTC.

This clonotype was picked up many times. This chain's CDR3 is CASSYNDRVNEQYV. The CDR3, as DNA: TGTGCCAGCAGTTACAACGACAGGGTCAACGAGCAGTACGTC. The chain has TRBV6-6 and TRBJ2-7; 7 bases fit TRBD1. The CDR3 consists of 14 residues. Germline lookup yields CDR1 MNHNY and CDR2 SVGAGI (reference sequence). V shed 2 bases, J shed 5 bases, and the junction held 6 bases outside the gene matches.

The table lists this clonotype with many counts. The rearrangement joins TRBV18 to TRBJ2-7; 10 bases agree with TRBD1. The CDR3 covers 14 residues. Germline CDR1 KGHSH, CDR2 LQKENI. V lost 6 bases, J lost 3 bases, and 5 bases stayed unmatched. The CDR3 coding sequence is TGTGCCAGCTCGCGGGACAGGGGTTACTACGAGCAGTACTTC. Translating gives CASSRDRGYYEQYF.

In DNA, the CDR3 is TGTGCCAGCGAACCCTCGACAGGCTCGGCTTTCTTT. Protein: CASEPSTGSAFF. J is TRBJ1-1 and V is TRBV3-1, with D perhaps TRBD1 (6 bases). This CDR3 comprises 12 residues. V shed 8 bases and J shed 11 bases, with 18 bases lying between them. Germline CDR1 is LGHDT and CDR2 is YNNKEL (reference sequence).

This chain uses TRBV15 with TRBJ2-3, with a tentative D call TRBD2 (5 bases). Trimming pared 7 bases from V and 3 bases from J, leaving 23 bases between. Germline values: CDR1 LNHNV, CDR2 YYDKDF (reference sequence). The CDR3 runs to 17 residues. Here the CDR3 reads CATKPTTRGVRTDTQYF. The CDR3 bases are TGTGCCACCAAACCGACGACTCGGGGAGTCAGGACAGATACGCAGTATTTT.